This TCR beta chain is from a study of T cells expressing NK-cell markers. For each CDR3 protein, TCRdb gives one entry from its re-call of the 5' RACE reads, without DNA. The sample includes 450,000 to 600,000 distinct CDR3 sequences. Comments on this clonotype: What it binds is not known.

The study's findings and limits: The study found dominant NKG2C+ clonotypes at roughly 1.0-7.0% of CD8+ T cells in five or six donors.

Material for sequencing was blood T cells: a sorted CD56 or NKG2C T cell subset, CD4+ or CD8+ T cells, or bulk PBMC T cells (not recorded which). The sequence was collected from a man between 18 and 29 years old in good health.

Here the CDR3 reads CASSLGGTEQFF. This chain uses TRBV7-2 with TRBJ2-1; there is no DNA to check the TCRdb D call of TRBD1. This CDR3 spans 12 amino acids. CDR1 and CDR2 (germline): SGHTA, FQGNSA.